This T cell receptor beta chain was found in a study of shared clonotypes between healthy human individuals. The study's findings and limits: The researchers took only blood, and tissue repertoires probably look different.

CDR1 is SGHRS and CDR2 is YFSETQ in the germline V gene. V shed 4 bases and J shed 3 bases, with 13 bases lying between them. CDR3 size: 15 residues. The study ran the assay at deep level. Only in-frame clones appear in the TCRdb table, and some are missing; sequencing was by immunoSEQ multiplex PCR. This table has roughly 2.5 million clones, approximately 90% appearing once. Points on this clone: Antigen specificity is unknown.

Sequencing was done on a sample of naive CD4+ T cells sorted from blood. The subset here: CD45RA+ positively selected. This chain connects TRBV5-1 to TRBJ2-2; D possibly corresponds to TRBD1 (6 bases). This TCR was recovered from a man younger than 35 in good health. This CDR3 reads CASSPVDSYTGELFF. CDR3 in DNA: TGCGCCAGCAGCCCCGTGGACAGTTACACCGGGGAGCTGTTTTTT.